This T cell receptor beta chain was sequenced for a study of blood T cell repertoires in COVID-19 (dated by TCRdb to 2018 to 2021). Notes on the research overall: Samples from collaborators originated in the United States, Italy and Spain and spanned both the acute and convalescent phases of COVID-19. Where HLA class I and class II types were available, the types were taken from metadata supplied by the sample provider, not from assay-based typing. Nearly every sample came with metadata listing a de-identified subject ID, COVID-19 status, age in years and sex. The prospective study material was composed of cDNA or gDNA derived from T cells, B-cell-depleted T cells, or PBMCs. A freely available public database, intended as a resource for researchers studying the immune response to SARS-CoV-2, is where the repertoires were released. Samples came from the ongoing ImmuneRACE study (first 160 participants) plus 1,254 subjects from 6 global collaborators. Deeply sampled blood TCRbeta repertoires from subjects exposed to, actively infected with, or recovered from COVID-19 were included in the dataset. Points the paper makes about the study in general: Clinical and demographic metadata were provided uncurated, with the amount varying by source and participant.

One collaborating source in Seattle enrolled patients while the patients were actively infected and followed the patients over time throughout the course of disease. Each collaborating institution followed its own protocols to collect whole blood in K2EDTA tubes. For TCRbeta analysis, collaborator samples were shipped as frozen whole blood, as isolated PBMCs, or as DNA extracted from either sample type. This clone occurred once. The antigen it binds to is not known. Per-base quality was not reported, and no clone a single base away is much larger than it. TCRbeta CDR3 regions were amplified from genomic DNA by means of the immunoSEQ Assay, a bias-controlled multiplex PCR. In the original analysis: Within the assay, amplification of reference gene primers was used to estimate how many nucleated cells each sample contained. Sequence reads were collapsed and filtered to measure the absolute abundance of every unique TCRbeta CDR3 rearrangement. For each sample, productive Simpson clonality was calculated by taking the square root of Simpson's diversity index across productive rearrangements. TCRdb carries this immuneACCESS record with in-frame sequences only. Its versions omit some clonotypes, under half of them owing to an unresolved V gene in the studies checked, with the rest unexplained. V and J calls and clone size follow that table, whereas D and trimming were derived from the DNA. This sample gives 240,000 or so clones in total; about four fifths of them show up just once. The top ten clonotypes cover around 7% of the sample.

Deletion took 4 bases off V and 0 bases off J, with a span of 6 bases between the germline ends. The germline V gene yields ENHRY for CDR1 and SYGVKD for CDR2. CDR3 length: 13 amino acids, cysteine to phenylalanine. Only the CDR3 region is kept as DNA, spanning 39 bases read in frame from base 1. The rearrangement combines TRBV10-3 with TRBJ1-1; the D gene cannot be resolved reliably. Material for sequencing was peripheral blood. The TCR sequence derives from a woman of 80 years or more with COVID-19, enrolled during active disease. The CDR3 sequence is CAISGGVNTEAFF. The DNA reads as follows: TGTGCCATCAGTGGGGGAGTGAACACTGAAGCTTTCTTT.